This T cell receptor (beta chain) was observed in a study of shared clonotypes between healthy human individuals. Study-level background: Three CD4 naive, three CD4 memory, two CD8 naive and one CD8 memory plate were used per donor.

Study-wide points: Incompleteness in sorted-subset sequencing, despite large depth, was shown by rarefaction.

Per the authors' pipeline: Quality scores were absent from the junction-only immunoSEQ sequences, so filtering differed. Clones were read by immunoSEQ multiplex PCR, and TCRdb kept only the in-frame ones, dropping some. The V and J calls and clone size were taken over from that table, and D and trimming were inferred from the DNA. This sample has about 960,000 clones; roughly 72% occur once, and the top ten carry roughly 1.5%. This clone was detected a few times. Its antigen remains unidentified. The germline V gene encodes CDR1 SGHVS and CDR2 FQNEAQ. V gave up 1 base and J gave up 10 bases, with 14 bases separating them. The CDR3 has 15 amino acids.

This chain joins TRBV7-8 and TRBJ1-6; a possible D gene is TRBD1 (5 bases). The sample comprised memory CD4+ T cells sorted from blood. Subset indicated: CD45RA-negative fraction. This receptor was taken from a man aged 18 to 29 in good health. The CDR3 reads CASSLVGGEVSPLHF. CDR3 coding DNA: TGTGCCAGCAGCTTAGTAGGAGGGGAGGTATCACCCCTCCACTTT.